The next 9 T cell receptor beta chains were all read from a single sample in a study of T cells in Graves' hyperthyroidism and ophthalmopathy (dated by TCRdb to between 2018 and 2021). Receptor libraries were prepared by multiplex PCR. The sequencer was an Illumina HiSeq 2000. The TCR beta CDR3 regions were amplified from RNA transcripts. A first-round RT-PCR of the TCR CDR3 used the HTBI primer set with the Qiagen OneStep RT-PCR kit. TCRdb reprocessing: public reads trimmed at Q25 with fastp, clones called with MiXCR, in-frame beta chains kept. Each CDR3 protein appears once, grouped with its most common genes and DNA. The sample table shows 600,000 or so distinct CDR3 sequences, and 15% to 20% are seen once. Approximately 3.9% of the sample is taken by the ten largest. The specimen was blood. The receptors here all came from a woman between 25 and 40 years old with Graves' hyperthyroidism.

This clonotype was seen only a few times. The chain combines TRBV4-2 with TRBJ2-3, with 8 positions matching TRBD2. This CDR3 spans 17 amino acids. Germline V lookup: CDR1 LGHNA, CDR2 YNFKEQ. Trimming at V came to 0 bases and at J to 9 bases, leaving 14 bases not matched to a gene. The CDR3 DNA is TGTGCCAGCAGCCAAGATGGGGGACTAGGGGGGAGAGGCACGCAGTATTTT. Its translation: CASSQDGGLGGRGTQYF.

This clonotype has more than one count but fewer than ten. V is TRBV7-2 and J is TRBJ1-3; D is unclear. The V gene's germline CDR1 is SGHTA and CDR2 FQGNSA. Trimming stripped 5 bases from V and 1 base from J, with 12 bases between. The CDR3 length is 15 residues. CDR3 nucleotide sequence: TGTGCCAGCAGCCCCCGGTCGGGATCTGGAAACACCATATATTTT. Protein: CASSPRSGSGNTIYF.

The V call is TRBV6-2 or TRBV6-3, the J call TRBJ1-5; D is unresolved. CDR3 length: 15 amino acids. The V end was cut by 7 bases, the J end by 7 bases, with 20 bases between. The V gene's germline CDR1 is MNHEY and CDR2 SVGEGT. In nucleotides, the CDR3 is TGTGCCAGCAACTATAACTCGCCTCTCCCCCAGCCCCAGCATTTT. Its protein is CASNYNSPLPQPQHF.

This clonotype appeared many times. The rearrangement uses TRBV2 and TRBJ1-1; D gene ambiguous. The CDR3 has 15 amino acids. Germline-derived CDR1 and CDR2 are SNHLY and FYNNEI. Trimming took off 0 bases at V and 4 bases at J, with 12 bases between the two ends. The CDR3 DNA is TGTGCCAGCAGTGAAGCGTGGGCGGGCGGCACTGAAGCTTTCTTT. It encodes CASSEAWAGGTEAFF. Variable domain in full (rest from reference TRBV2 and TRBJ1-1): EPEVTQTPSHQVTQMGQEVILRCVPISNHLYFYWYRQILGQKVEFLVSFYNNEISEKSEIFDDQFSVERPDGSNFTLKIRSTKLEDSAMYFCASSEAWAGGTEAFFGQGTRLTVV.

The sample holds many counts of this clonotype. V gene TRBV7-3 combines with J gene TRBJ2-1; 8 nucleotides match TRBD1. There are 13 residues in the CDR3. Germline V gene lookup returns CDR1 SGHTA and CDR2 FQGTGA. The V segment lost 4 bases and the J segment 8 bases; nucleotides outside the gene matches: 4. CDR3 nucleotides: TGTGCCAGCAGCTACCAGGGGGCTGATGAGCAGTTCTTC. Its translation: CASSYQGADEQFF. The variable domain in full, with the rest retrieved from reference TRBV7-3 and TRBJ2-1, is GAGVSQTPSNKVTEKGKYVELRCDPISGHTALYWYRQSLGQGPEFLIYFQGTGAADDSGLPNDRFFAVRPEGSVSTLKIQRTERGDSAVYLCASSYQGADEQFFGPGTRLTVL.

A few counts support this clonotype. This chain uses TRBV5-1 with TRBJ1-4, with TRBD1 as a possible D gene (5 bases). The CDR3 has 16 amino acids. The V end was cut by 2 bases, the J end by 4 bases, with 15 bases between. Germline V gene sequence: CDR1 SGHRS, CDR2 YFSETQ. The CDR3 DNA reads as TGCGCCAGCAGCTTATCGGCGGCAGGGCTTAATGAAAAACTGTTTTTT. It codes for CASSLSAAGLNEKLFF.

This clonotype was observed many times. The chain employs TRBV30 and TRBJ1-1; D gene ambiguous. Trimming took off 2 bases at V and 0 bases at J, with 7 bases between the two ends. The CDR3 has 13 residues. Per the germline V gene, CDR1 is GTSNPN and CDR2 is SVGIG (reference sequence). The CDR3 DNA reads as TGTGCCTGGAGTTTCGATGTGAACACTGAAGCTTTCTTT. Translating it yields CAWSFDVNTEAFF.

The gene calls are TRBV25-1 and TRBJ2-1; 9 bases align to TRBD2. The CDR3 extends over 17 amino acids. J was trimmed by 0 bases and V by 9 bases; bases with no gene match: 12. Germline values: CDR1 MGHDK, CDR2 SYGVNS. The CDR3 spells CASSISSSGISYNEQFF. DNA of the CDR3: TGTGCCAGTAGTATTTCATCTAGCGGGATCTCCTACAATGAGCAGTTCTTC.

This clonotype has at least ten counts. The CDR3 DNA reads as TGTGCCAGCAGTTTAATAGCGGGGGCCAACACCGGGGAGCTGTTTTTT. Encoded protein: CASSLIAGANTGELFF. V gene TRBV12-3 or TRBV12-4 combines with J gene TRBJ2-2; 9 nucleotides agree with TRBD2. V trimming: 2 bases; J trimming: 2 bases; junction bases outside the gene matches: 3. The CDR3 spans 16 residues.